The rows below give T cell receptor beta chains drawn from one sample of a study of T cell responses to AZD1222 COVID-19 vaccine. Sequencing was performed with immunoSEQ multiplex PCR; in TCRdb, only in-frame clones are kept and a portion is missing. The sample includes roughly 140,000 clones, approximately 91% of them seen just once. The material sequenced was peripheral blood, taken 28 days after the second AZD1222 dose. These TCRs come from an adult who received the AZD1222 COVID-19 vaccine. Each CDR3 is given with its conserved first and last residue. The order of the fields is clone size, D gene, J gene, V gene, CDR3 DNA, CDR3 protein. The D gene is left open where the match is weak. Rows may omit the clone size; those that give it use once, few, many or a size class.

>-|TRBD2|TRBJ2-7|TRBV5-1
TGCGCCAGCAGCCGGGGGGGGACCCCAACCGGCGAGCAGTACTTC
CASSRGGTPTGEQYF
>-|TRBD1|TRBJ2-1|TRBV6-5
TGTGCCAGCAGCTACGGGACAGGGAGTTACAATGAGCAGTTCTTC
CASSYGTGSYNEQFF
>-|TRBD1|TRBJ2-7|TRBV5-1
TGCGCCAGCAGCTCAGCCGGGACAGCTTCCTACGAGCAGTACTTC
CASSSAGTASYEQYF
>-|TRBD2|TRBJ2-5|TRBV9
TGTGCCTCCCGCCGGGGGGATTTGGGGACCCAGTACTTC
CASRRGDLGTQYF
>-|TRBD1|TRBJ1-1|TRBV2
TGTGCCAGCAGTCGGGGACAGGGGGCGACTGAAGCTTTCTTT
CASSRGQGATEAFF
>-|-|TRBJ1-3|TRBV5-1
TGCGCCAGCAGCCCACAGGGATCTGGAAACACCATATATTTT
CASSPQGSGNTIYF
>-|TRBD1|TRBJ2-7|TRBV18
TGTGCCAGCTCAGCCCTAGGGACAGGGACTACCTACGAGCAGTACTTC
CASSALGTGTTYEQYF
>-|TRBD2|TRBJ2-3|TRBV11-3
TGTGCCAGCAGCTTAACACTAGCGGGCACAGATACGCAGTATTTT
CASSLTLAGTDTQYF
>-|TRBD1|TRBJ1-2|TRBV9
TGTGCCAGCAGCGAGGGACAGCACTATGGCTACACCTTC
CASSEGQHYGYTF
>-|-|TRBJ1-1|TRBV5-1
TGCGCCAGCAGCTTGGACGGGAATGGTGAAGCTTTCTTT
CASSLDGNGEAFF
>-|-|TRBJ1-1|TRBV5-4
TGTGCCAGCAGCTTTCGATGGTCTGAAGCTTTCTTT
CASSFRWSEAFF
>once|TRBD1|TRBJ2-7|TRBV5-1
TGCGCCAGCGATACCGGGACAGGGACCTACGAGCAGTACTTC
CASDTGTGTYEQYF
>-|TRBD1|TRBJ2-7|TRBV11-2
TGTGCCAGCAGCTTAGTATTGGGACAGGGGAGCTCCTACGAGCAGTACTTC
CASSLVLGQGSSYEQYF
>-|-|TRBJ2-1|TRBV19
TGTGCCAGTAGATATGGGGCGCTCGCCCCTTACAATGAGCAGTTCTTC
CASRYGALAPYNEQFF
>-|-|TRBJ1-5|TRBV27
TGTGCCAGCAGTCTCCTCAATCAGCCCCAGCATTTT
CASSLLNQPQHF
>once|-|TRBJ1-1|TRBV6-6
TGTGCCAGCAGTTCCCTAGGTTCTATGAACACTGAAGCTTTCTTT
CASSSLGSMNTEAFF
>once|-|TRBJ1-1|TRBV10-2
TGCGCCAGCAGTGAGGGGGGCAGGGGTCCCAACACTGAAGCTTTCTTT
CASSEGGRGPNTEAFF
>-|-|TRBJ1-5|TRBV19
TGTGCCAGTAGTACAACAGGGTTGCGTCAGCCCCAGCATTTT
CASSTTGLRQPQHF
>-|-|TRBJ1-2|TRBV7-9
TGTGCCAGCAGCTCAGCCGGTTACGATAGCTACACCTTC
CASSSAGYDSYTF
>-|-|TRBJ1-4|TRBV5-6
TGTGCCAGCAGCTTGGAACGGAATGGTGAAAAACTGTTTTTT
CASSLERNGEKLFF
>-|-|TRBJ2-1|TRBV5-1
TGCGCCAGCAGCTTCGAGGGAGCGTCGTTCTTC
CASSFEGASFF
>-|-|TRBJ1-4|TRBV7-2
TGTGCCAGCAGCTTAGCGCGCTTCTCCGGGGGTAATGAAAAACTGTTTTTT
CASSLARFSGGNEKLFF
>-|TRBD1|TRBJ1-2|TRBV12-3/TRBV12-4
TGTGCCAGCAGCTGGACAGGGGACTATGGCTACACCTTC
CASSWTGDYGYTF
>-|TRBD2|TRBJ2-1|TRBV19
TGTGCCAGTAGTATAGGGCGAGGGCTAGCGGGAGCCCGGAATGAGCAGTTCTTC
CASSIGRGLAGARNEQFF
>-|-|TRBJ1-5|TRBV28
TGTGCCAGCAGTTTAAGCAGGGCCCCAGGGCCCCAGCATTTT
CASSLSRAPGPQHF
>-|-|TRBJ2-2|TRBV27
TGTGCCAGCAGTTCACCTAACCCTAGGAACGGGGAGCTGTTTTTT
CASSSPNPRNGELFF